The 2 T cell receptor beta chains in this list originate from one sample, sequenced in a study of OX40 agonist ivuxolimab in advanced cancers. Data came from immunoSEQ multiplex PCR; TCRdb stores just in-frame clones and leaves some out. The top ten clones hold 3.4% of a sample with 40,000 to 55,000 clones, around 90% of them seen once. The sample in question was CD4+ or CD8+ T cells sorted from blood, obtained in a trial of the OX40 agonist ivuxolimab. Receptors originate from an adult with an advanced solid tumor such as melanoma, head and neck, liver or kidney cancer.

Only one count was recorded for this clone. V gene TRBV27 combines with J gene TRBJ1-2; possible D gene TRBD1, 5 bases. Trimming removed 3 bases at V and 2 bases at J, with 13 bases between. The CDR3 length is 15 residues. CDR1 and CDR2 (germline): MNHEY, SMNVEV (reference sequence). CDR3 coding DNA: TGTGCCAGCAGTTTTTACCTGGGGCGCAACTATGGCTACACCTTC. Encoded protein: CASSFYLGRNYGYTF.

Concerning this clone itself: The DNA is left out, because the CDR3 cannot be placed on it with certainty; the CDR3 is given as TCRdb lists it. The chain combines TRBV7-9 with TRBJ2-7; the D segment call TRBD1 is taken from the table without a DNA check. From germline, CDR1 is SEHNR and CDR2 FQNEAQ (reference sequence). The CDR3 is 14 residues long, ends included. The CDR3 sequence is CASSLSVGQGIPHF.